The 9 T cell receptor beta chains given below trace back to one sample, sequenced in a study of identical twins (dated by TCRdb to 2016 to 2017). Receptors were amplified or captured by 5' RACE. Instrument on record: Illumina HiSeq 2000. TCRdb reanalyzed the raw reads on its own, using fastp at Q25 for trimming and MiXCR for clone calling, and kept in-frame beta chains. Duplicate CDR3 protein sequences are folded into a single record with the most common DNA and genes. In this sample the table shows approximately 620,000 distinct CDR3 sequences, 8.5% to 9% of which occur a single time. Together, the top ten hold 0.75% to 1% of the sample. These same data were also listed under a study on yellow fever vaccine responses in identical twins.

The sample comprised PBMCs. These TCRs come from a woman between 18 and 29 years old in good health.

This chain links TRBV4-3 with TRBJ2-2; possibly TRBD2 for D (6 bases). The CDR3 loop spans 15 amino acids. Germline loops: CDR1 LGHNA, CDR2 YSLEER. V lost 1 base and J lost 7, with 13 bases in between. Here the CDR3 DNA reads TGCGCCAGCAGCCAAGGGGTTGGGGACTTCGGGGAGCTGTTTTTT. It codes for CASSQGVGDFGELFF.

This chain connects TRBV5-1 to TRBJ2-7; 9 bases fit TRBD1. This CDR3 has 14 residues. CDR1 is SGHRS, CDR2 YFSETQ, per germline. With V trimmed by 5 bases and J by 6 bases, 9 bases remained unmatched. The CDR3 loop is CASREARTGVEQYF. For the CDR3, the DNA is TGCGCCAGCAGAGAAGCTAGGACAGGGGTCGAGCAGTACTTC.

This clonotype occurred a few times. In DNA form, the CDR3 reads TGTGCCAGCAGTTTTCGAGGGGATTACTTCGATACGCAGTATTTT. This sequence encodes CASSFRGDYFDTQYF. V is TRBV12-3 or TRBV12-4 and J is TRBJ2-3, with D perhaps matching TRBD1 or TRBD2 (5 bases each). V was trimmed by 3 bases and J by 6 bases, leaving 16 bases between them. CDR3 length: 15 residues.

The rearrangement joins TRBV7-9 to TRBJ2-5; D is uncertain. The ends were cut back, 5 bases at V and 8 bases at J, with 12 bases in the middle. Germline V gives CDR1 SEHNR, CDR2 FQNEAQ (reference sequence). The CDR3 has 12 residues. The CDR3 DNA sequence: TGTGCCAGCAGCGCACTAAGCGTAACCCAGTACTTC. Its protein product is CASSALSVTQYF.

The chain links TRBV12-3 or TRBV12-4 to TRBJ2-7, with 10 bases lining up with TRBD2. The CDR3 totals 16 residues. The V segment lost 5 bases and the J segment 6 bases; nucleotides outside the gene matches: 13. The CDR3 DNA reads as TGTGCCAGCAGTCCCAGCGGGCTAGCGGGAGCGCGCGAGCAGTACTTC. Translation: CASSPSGLAGAREQYF.

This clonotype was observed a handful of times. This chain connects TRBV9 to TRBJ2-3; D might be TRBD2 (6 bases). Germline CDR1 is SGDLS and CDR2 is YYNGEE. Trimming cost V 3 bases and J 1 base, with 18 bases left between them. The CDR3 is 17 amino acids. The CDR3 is CASSDPGSEERTDTQYF. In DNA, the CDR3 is TGTGCCAGCAGCGACCCCGGGAGCGAAGAACGCACAGATACGCAGTATTTT.

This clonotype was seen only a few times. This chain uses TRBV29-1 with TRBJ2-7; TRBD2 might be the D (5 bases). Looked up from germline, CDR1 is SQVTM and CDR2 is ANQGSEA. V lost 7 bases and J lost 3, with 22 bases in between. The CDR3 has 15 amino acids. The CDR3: CSATGVRLGSYEQYF. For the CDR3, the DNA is TGCAGCGCCACCGGGGTACGATTAGGGAGCTACGAGCAGTACTTC.

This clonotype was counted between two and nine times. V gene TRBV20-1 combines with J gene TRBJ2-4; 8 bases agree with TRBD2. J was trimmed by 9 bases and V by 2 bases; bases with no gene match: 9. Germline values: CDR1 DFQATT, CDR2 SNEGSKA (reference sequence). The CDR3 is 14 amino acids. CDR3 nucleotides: TGCAGTGCTAGAACCACTAGCGGCCTAGGCATTCAGTACTTC. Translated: CSARTTSGLGIQYF.

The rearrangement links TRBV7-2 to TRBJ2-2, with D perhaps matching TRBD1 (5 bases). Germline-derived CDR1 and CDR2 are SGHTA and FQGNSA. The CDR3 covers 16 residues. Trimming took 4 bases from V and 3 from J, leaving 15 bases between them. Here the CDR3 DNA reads TGTGCCAGCAGCTACCTAAGACAGCGACACACCGGGGAGCTGTTTTTT. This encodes CASSYLRQRHTGELFF.